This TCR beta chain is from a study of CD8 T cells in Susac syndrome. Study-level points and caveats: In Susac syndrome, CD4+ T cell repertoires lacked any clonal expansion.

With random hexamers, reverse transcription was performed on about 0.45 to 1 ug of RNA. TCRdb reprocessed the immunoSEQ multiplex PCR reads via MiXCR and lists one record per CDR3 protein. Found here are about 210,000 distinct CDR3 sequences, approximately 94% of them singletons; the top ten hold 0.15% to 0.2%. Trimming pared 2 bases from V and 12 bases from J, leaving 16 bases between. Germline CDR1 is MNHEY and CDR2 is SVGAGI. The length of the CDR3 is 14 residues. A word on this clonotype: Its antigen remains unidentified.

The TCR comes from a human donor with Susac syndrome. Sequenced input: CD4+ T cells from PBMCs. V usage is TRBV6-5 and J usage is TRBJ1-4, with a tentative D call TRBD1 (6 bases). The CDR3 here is CASSYGQTPPELFF. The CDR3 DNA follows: TGTGCCAGCAGTTACGGACAGACCCCTCCGGAACTGTTTTTT.